This TCR beta chain was captured in a study of T cell repertoires in cytomegalovirus infection. About the study: It can be stated that public TCR beta signatures indicated CMV infection as well as a matching HLA type.

This clonotype was counted at least ten times. As yet, its antigen is unknown. The CDR3 sequence is 12 residues long. Germline V gene data show CDR1 as SGHVS and CDR2 as FQNEAQ. V lost 5 bases and J 9 bases, leaving 11 bases between the germline ends. TCRdb re-called the reads with MiXCR, one entry per CDR3 protein. The sample yields about 900,000 distinct CDR3 sequences, around 29% seen once. V and J are TRBV7-8 and TRBJ2-1; D is ambiguous. The receptor comes from a human donor in good health (CMV status not recorded). Some clones in this sample may be carry-over from other donors' samples. The sequences come from cultured CD8+ T cells from PBMCs, collected from culture after CMV antigen stimulation. In nucleotides, the CDR3 is TGTGCCAGCAGCCCAAGTCGGCCTGAGCAGTTCTTC. It specifies CASSPSRPEQFF.